Following are 8 T cell receptor beta chains from one sample sequenced in a study of spatial heterogeneity in lung cancer. Time point reported: sample taken at primary tumor resection. TCRdb reprocessed the 5' RACE reads via MiXCR and lists one record per CDR3 protein. The data contain 30,000 to 45,000 distinct CDR3 sequences, under 4% of them singletons. The sequenced sample was normal lung tissue next to the tumor, obtained at surgery. These receptors all stem from a male donor with early-stage non-small cell lung cancer.

This clonotype showed up just a few times. V usage is TRBV6-2 or TRBV6-3 and J usage is TRBJ2-1; D gene unclear. Germline V lookup: CDR1 MNHEY, CDR2 SVGEGT. Trimming cost V 6 bases and J 2 bases, with 14 bases left between them. The CDR3 spans 15 residues. The CDR3 DNA follows: TGTGCCAGCAGCCCCAATTTAAACGCCTACAATGAGCAGTTCTTC. Encoded protein: CASSPNLNAYNEQFF.

This clonotype was detected many times. The chain carries TRBV5-1 and TRBJ2-3, with a tentative D call TRBD2 (5 bases). Between the trimmed V and J ends, which lost 4 bases and 4 bases, there was a span of 10 bases. The CDR3 is 13 residues long. CDR1 and CDR2 from the germline V gene are SGHRS and YFSETQ. In DNA form, the CDR3 reads TGCGCCAGCAGCGGGAGTGGGGCAGATACGCAGTATTTT. This translates into CASSGSGADTQYF. The variable domain in full, completed from reference TRBV5-1 and TRBJ2-3, reads KAGVTQTPRYLIKTRGQQVTLSCSPISGHRSVSWYQQTPGQGLQFLFEYFSETQRNKGNFPGRFSGRQFSNSRSEMNVSTLELGDSALYLCASSGSGADTQYFGPGTRLTVL.

This clonotype came up many times. V is TRBV5-1 and J is TRBJ2-1; no clear D. This CDR3 is 14 amino acids long. Trimming removed 1 base at V and 5 bases at J, with 10 bases between. Germline V gene data show CDR1 as SGHRS and CDR2 as YFSETQ. The CDR3 region is CASSLLNTDNEQFF. The CDR3 DNA is TGCGCCAGCAGCTTGCTCAATACCGACAATGAGCAGTTCTTC.

This clonotype was detected many times. The CDR3 loop reads CASSGGPPYEQYF. The CDR3 DNA reads TGTGCCAGCAGCGGGGGCCCTCCTTACGAGCAGTACTTC. The chain links TRBV27 to TRBJ2-7, with D perhaps TRBD1 or TRBD2 (6 bases each). Looked up from germline, CDR1 is MNHEY and CDR2 is SMNVEV (reference sequence). The V gene lost 6 bases and the J gene lost 4 bases, with 13 bases spanning the gap. The CDR3 is 13 amino acids.

This chain links TRBV5-1 with TRBJ2-7; D is uncertain. Deletions cut 6 bases from V and 4 bases from J, with 8 bases between. The germline gives CDR1 SGHRS, CDR2 YFSETQ. This CDR3 comprises 11 residues. CDR3 nucleotide sequence: TGCGCCAGCAAGGGCGAATACGAGCAGTACTTC. As protein: CASKGEYEQYF. The full variable domain, completed using reference TRBV5-1 and TRBJ2-7, is KAGVTQTPRYLIKTRGQQVTLSCSPISGHRSVSWYQQTPGQGLQFLFEYFSETQRNKGNFPGRFSGRQFSNSRSEMNVSTLELGDSALYLCASKGEYEQYFGPGTRLTVT.

This clonotype was observed many times. This chain uses TRBV28 with TRBJ1-5; TRBD1 might be the D (5 bases). The V gene's germline CDR1 is MDHEN and CDR2 SYDVKM. The CDR3 spans 15 residues. Trimming shortened V by 2 bases and J by 3 bases, and 11 bases separated the two germline ends. The CDR3 nucleotides read TGTGCCAGCAGTTTACCGGGGACCCCCAATCAGCCCCAGCATTTT. It is translated as CASSLPGTPNQPQHF.

This clonotype was recorded at least ten times. The chain uses TRBV7-2 and TRBJ1-2; D possibly corresponds to TRBD1 (5 bases). The V gene's germline CDR1 is SGHTA and CDR2 FQGNSA. Trimming shortened V by 5 bases and J by 2 bases, and 9 bases separated the two germline ends. The CDR3 consists of 13 residues. DNA for the CDR3: TGTGCCAGCAGCCAGGGCGGAAACTATGGCTACACCTTC. It yields the protein CASSQGGNYGYTF.

This clonotype was seen many times. CDR3 region: CASSPRWGDYEQYF. The CDR3 DNA reads TGTGCCAGCAGCCCCCGATGGGGGGACTACGAGCAGTACTTC. The chain combines TRBV11-1 with TRBJ2-7; possible D gene TRBD2, 6 bases. Germline CDR1 reads SGHAT; CDR2 reads FQDESV (reference sequence). Trimming cost V 5 bases and J 3 bases, with 14 bases left between them. This CDR3 has 14 amino acids.